This TCR beta chain is from a study of T cells after yellow fever vaccination. At the level of the study: Libraries from low-cell-number fractions were prepared with the SMART-Seq v4 Ultra Low Input RNA kit.

TCRdb reanalysed the 5' RACE reads using MiXCR and keeps one entry per CDR3 protein. The table lists over 65,000 distinct CDR3 sequences, about 14% of them singletons, with 20% to 25% in the top ten. Findings and limits, study-wide: Any FACS-sorted repertoire could hold abundant clonotypes that contaminate it from the bulk population. Booster sampling recovered most clones from primary vaccination (nearly 98% CD4, around 90% CD8).

Trimming cost V 1 base and J 3 bases; bases outside gene matches: 2. From germline, CDR1 is SEHNR and CDR2 FQNEAQ (reference sequence). The CDR3 runs to 15 residues. This clonotype was seen only a few times. The TCR sequence derives from a man aged 18 to 29 who received the YFV17D yellow fever vaccine. Specimen: CD8+ T cells not binding an NS4B(214-222) dextramer, sorted from PBMCs, collected approximately 22 days after the first yellow fever vaccination. This chain connects TRBV7-9 to TRBJ2-2; 7 nucleotides agree with TRBD2. The CDR3 protein is CASSLVGLHTGELFF. CDR3 bases: TGTGCCAGCAGCTTAGTGGGACTACACACCGGGGAGCTGTTTTTT. The full variable domain, in which reference TRBV7-9 and TRBJ2-2 provide the parts outside the CDR3, is DTGVSQNPRHKITKRGQNVTFRCDPISEHNRLYWYRQTLGQGPEFLTYFQNEAQLEKSRLLSDRFSAERPKGSFSTLEIQRTEQGDSAMYLCASSLVGLHTGELFFGEGSRLTVL.